This is a list of T cell receptor beta chains from one sample in a study of T cell clonotyping in hematopoietic cell transplantation. Measured with immunoSEQ multiplex PCR; TCRdb has only the in-frame clones, and not every one. The repertoire has 2,000 or so clones, approximately 90% of them found once; the top ten carry about 8.4%. The specimen was PBMCs, collected at the time of graft-versus-host disease after allogeneic stem cell transplant. The receptors were gathered from a male patient in his late teens or twenties who had an allogeneic stem cell transplant from a related donor, so the T cells may come from the graft donor. Some clones in this sample may be carry-over from other donors' samples. The CDR3 runs from the conserved cysteine through the conserved F or W. The D gene is left open where the match is weak.

>12|TRBV4-1|-|TRBJ2-2
CASSLNTGELLF
TGCGCCAGCAGCCTAAACACCGGGGAGCTGCTTTTT
>13|TRBV27|-|TRBJ2-5
CASSYRGQETQYF
TGTGCCAGCAGTTATCGGGGGCAAGAGACCCAGTACTTC
>15|TRBV11-1|TRBD2|TRBJ2-1
CASSQGLSFVYEQFF
TGTGCCAGCAGCCAGGGACTAAGCTTCGTCTATGAGCAGTTCTTC
>15|TRBV5-5|-|TRBJ1-1
CASSLSPGVGTEAFF
TGTGCCAGCAGCTTGAGTCCTGGGGTCGGCACTGAAGCTTTCTTT
>15|TRBV7-9|TRBD1|TRBJ1-5
CASSFGTGGNQPQHF
TGTGCCAGCAGCTTCGGGACAGGGGGCAATCAGCCCCAGCATTTT
>13|TRBV4-1|TRBD1|TRBJ2-5
CASSQVRGETQYF
TGCGCCAGCAGCCAAGTCAGGGGGGAGACCCAGTACTTC
>14|TRBV28|-|TRBJ2-1
CASNALITEGEQFF
TGTGCCAGCAACGCCCTAATCACAGAAGGTGAGCAGTTCTTC
>14|TRBV5-4|-|TRBJ1-2
CASSLGGPNYGYTF
TGTGCCAGCAGCTTGGGGGGACCTAACTATGGCTACACCTTC
>15|TRBV4-1|TRBD1|TRBJ1-3
CASSHGQGAGNTIYF
TGCGCCAGCAGCCACGGACAGGGGGCTGGAAACACCATATATTTT
>11|TRBV11-3|-|TRBJ2-1
CASSLTNEQFF
TGTGCCAGCAGCTTAACAAATGAGCAGTTCTTC